Listed below are T cell receptor beta chains from one sample, sequenced in a study of cytomegalovirus exposure and HLA in healthy donors. The data were produced by immunoSEQ multiplex PCR, yet TCRdb's version contains in-frame clones alone and is incomplete. Altogether more than 80,000 clones are present, approximately 71% being singletons, with the ten largest covering more than 2%. The specimen was PBMCs. These receptors were obtained from a middle-aged man in good health and CMV-seronegative. The CDR3 runs from the conserved cysteine through the conserved F or W. D genes are given only for firm matches. Size values are once, few and many counts, or a class for expanded clones, and some rows have none.

J gene: TRBJ2-7; clone size: -; V gene: TRBV13; D gene: TRBD1; CDR3 DNA: TGTGCCAGCAGCTTAAAGGGTGCTGGGGACAGGGTGCAGTACTTC; CDR3 protein: CASSLKGAGDRVQYF
J gene: TRBJ1-1; clone size: -; V gene: TRBV19; D gene: TRBD1; CDR3 DNA: TGTGCCAGTAGTAAGGGACAGGGAGGTTATGAAGCTTTCTTT; CDR3 protein: CASSKGQGGYEAFF
J gene: TRBJ2-6; clone size: -; V gene: TRBV10-1; D gene: -; CDR3 DNA: TGCGCCAGCAGTGGGGGGCTCTCTGGGGCCAACGTCCTGACTTTC; CDR3 protein: CASSGGLSGANVLTF
J gene: TRBJ2-3; clone size: once; V gene: TRBV4-2; D gene: -; CDR3 DNA: TGTGCCAGCAGCCAAGGGAGCAGGGTGGATTTAGATACGCAGTATTTT; CDR3 protein: CASSQGSRVDLDTQYF
J gene: TRBJ2-2; clone size: -; V gene: TRBV19; D gene: TRBD1; CDR3 DNA: TGTGCCAGTATAGGCGGGACAGGGTTTTTGGGGGAGCTGTTTTTT; CDR3 protein: CASIGGTGFLGELFF
J gene: TRBJ2-1; clone size: once; V gene: TRBV7-9; D gene: TRBD2; CDR3 DNA: TGTGCCAGCAGTTCGTCTCGACTAGCCACCTCCTACAATGAGCAGTTCTTC; CDR3 protein: CASSSSRLATSYNEQFF
J gene: TRBJ2-7; clone size: medium-sized; V gene: TRBV29-1; D gene: TRBD1; CDR3 DNA: TGCAGCGTCCTCGGGACAGGAGGCTACGAGCAGTACTTC; CDR3 protein: CSVLGTGGYEQYF
J gene: TRBJ1-5; clone size: -; V gene: TRBV5-8; D gene: TRBD1; CDR3 DNA: TGTGCCAGCAGCTTGACCGCGACAGGGACACGAACACAGCATTTT; CDR3 protein: CASSLTATGTRTQHF
J gene: TRBJ2-1; clone size: -; V gene: TRBV21-1; D gene: -; CDR3 DNA: TGTGCCAGCTTGGAATCGACTAGCGGGTTTGGCCATGAGCAGTTCTTC; CDR3 protein: CASLESTSGFGHEQFF
J gene: TRBJ2-2; clone size: -; V gene: TRBV6-5; D gene: -; CDR3 DNA: TGTGCCAGCAGTTACTTGGCAGGAAAAAACACCGGGGAGCTGTTTTTT; CDR3 protein: CASSYLAGKNTGELFF
J gene: TRBJ1-5; clone size: -; V gene: TRBV15; D gene: -; CDR3 DNA: TGTGCCACCAGCAGAGAGTACAGGGAAGTCAGTACGCAGCCCCAGCATTTT; CDR3 protein: CATSREYREVSTQPQHF
J gene: TRBJ2-5; clone size: -; V gene: TRBV27; D gene: TRBD1; CDR3 DNA: TGTGCCAGCAGGGGACAGGGAAGGAAAGAGACCCAGTACTTC; CDR3 protein: CASRGQGRKETQYF
J gene: TRBJ2-2; clone size: -; V gene: TRBV5-6; D gene: -; CDR3 DNA: TGTGCCAGCAGCTTGGCTGTATCGGGGGTGAACACCGGGGAGCTGTTTTTT; CDR3 protein: CASSLAVSGVNTGELFF
J gene: TRBJ1-3; clone size: -; V gene: TRBV27; D gene: -; CDR3 DNA: TGTGCCAGCAGGGACATCACTGGAAACACCATATATTTT; CDR3 protein: CASRDITGNTIYF
J gene: TRBJ1-3; clone size: few; V gene: TRBV5-6; D gene: -; CDR3 DNA: TGTGCCAGCAGCTCTGAATGGGGCCGCTCTGGAAACACCATATATTTT; CDR3 protein: CASSSEWGRSGNTIYF
J gene: TRBJ1-2; clone size: -; V gene: TRBV7-9; D gene: -; CDR3 DNA: TGTGCCAGCAGCCCCAGGCCGAACTATGGCTACACCTTC; CDR3 protein: CASSPRPNYGYTF
J gene: TRBJ1-3; clone size: few; V gene: TRBV28; D gene: TRBD1; CDR3 DNA: TGTGCCAGCAGTTCCTCGGGACAGGGGGCTCTATACACCATATATTTT; CDR3 protein: CASSSSGQGALYTIYF
J gene: TRBJ2-5; clone size: -; V gene: TRBV5-1; D gene: TRBD1; CDR3 DNA: TGCGCCAGCAGCTCTCGACAGGGTATAGAGACCCAGTACTTC; CDR3 protein: CASSSRQGIETQYF
J gene: TRBJ1-5; clone size: -; V gene: TRBV2; D gene: TRBD1; CDR3 DNA: TGTGCCAGCAGGGGACAGGGAATTCAGCCCCAGCATTTT; CDR3 protein: CASRGQGIQPQHF
J gene: TRBJ1-2; clone size: -; V gene: TRBV23-1; D gene: -; CDR3 DNA: TGCGCCAGCAGTCCCTGGAGCGGCTACACCTTC; CDR3 protein: CASSPWSGYTF
J gene: TRBJ2-5; clone size: -; V gene: TRBV4-2; D gene: TRBD2; CDR3 DNA: TGTGCCAGCAGCCAAGATTGGGCTAGCGGGAAAGAGACCCAGTACTTC; CDR3 protein: CASSQDWASGKETQYF
J gene: TRBJ1-1; clone size: few; V gene: TRBV6-6; D gene: TRBD1; CDR3 DNA: TGTGCCAGCAGTCCGGCCCTACAGGGGGCGACTGAAGCTTTCTTT; CDR3 protein: CASSPALQGATEAFF
J gene: TRBJ1-3; clone size: once; V gene: TRBV5-1; D gene: -; CDR3 DNA: TGCGCCAGCAGCTTGACGGGTACCCCTCTGGCCGGAAACACCATATATTTT; CDR3 protein: CASSLTGTPLAGNTIYF
J gene: TRBJ1-4; clone size: -; V gene: TRBV6-5; D gene: TRBD1; CDR3 DNA: TGTGCCAGCAGTTCCCAGGGGGCGAAACTGTTTTTT; CDR3 protein: CASSSQGAKLFF
J gene: TRBJ2-5; clone size: -; V gene: TRBV27; D gene: TRBD1; CDR3 DNA: TGTGCCAGCAGTTCATCTAGACAGGGACAAGAGACCCAGTACTTC; CDR3 protein: CASSSSRQGQETQYF
J gene: TRBJ2-1; clone size: -; V gene: TRBV5-1; D gene: -; CDR3 DNA: TGCGCCAGCAGTAGCAACGGCCGGGGTGAGCAGTTCTTC; CDR3 protein: CASSSNGRGEQFF